One and the same sample provided the 9 T cell receptor beta chains below, sequenced in a study of cytomegalovirus exposure and HLA in healthy donors. Primers included in the PCR were 60 Vbeta and 13 Jbeta primers. Sequencing was performed with immunoSEQ multiplex PCR; in TCRdb, only in-frame clones are kept and a portion is missing. The ten top clones account for 1% to 1.5%, within a sample of 150,000 to 200,000 clones. The source material was PBMCs. The receptor set was obtained from a woman in her fifties or sixties in good health and CMV-seronegative.

The genes are TRBV5-8 and TRBJ2-5; maybe TRBD1 (5 bases). This CDR3 has 13 amino acids. Germline V gene data show CDR1 as SGHTS and CDR2 as YDEGEE. The V end lost 6 bases, the J end lost 5 bases, and 14 bases lay between the germline ends. CDR3 bases: TGTGCCAGCACCGACAGTGGGTGGGAGACCCAGTACTTC. It is translated as CASTDSGWETQYF.

This sequence joins TRBV10-3 and TRBJ2-7, with D hard to call. V lost 0 bases, J lost 2 bases, and 8 bases lay in between. The CDR3 covers 14 residues. Germline CDR1 and CDR2: ENHRY and SYGVKD. DNA for the CDR3: TGTGCCATCAGTGAGTCGGGCCGGACCTACGAGCAGTACTTC. Translation: CAISESGRTYEQYF.

The chain carries TRBV11-2 and TRBJ1-2; maybe TRBD1 (5 bases). V was cut by 2 bases and J by 7 bases, with 17 bases left in between. This CDR3 has 15 amino acids. Germline-derived CDR1 and CDR2 are SGHAT and FQNNGV. Written as DNA, the CDR3 is TGTGCCAGCAGCTTATACGGTGCGGGGCCCCTTGGCTACACCTTC. Amino acids: CASSLYGAGPLGYTF.

J is TRBJ2-3 and V is TRBV10-3, with D perhaps TRBD1 (6 bases). The CDR3 spans 16 residues. Germline V gives CDR1 ENHRY, CDR2 SYGVKD. V shed 0 bases and J shed 1 base, with 11 bases lying between them. CDR3 DNA: TGTGCCATCAGTGAGTCCCGAACAGGGCGCACAGATACGCAGTATTTT. Encoded protein: CAISESRTGRTDTQYF.

The chain links TRBV7-9 to TRBJ1-1; 8 nucleotides agree with TRBD1. The CDR3 has 13 amino acids. J lost 4 bases, V lost 4 bases, and 2 bases had no gene match. CDR1 is SEHNR and CDR2 is FQNEAQ in the germline V gene (reference sequence). The CDR3 protein is CASSWTGITEAFF. For the CDR3, the DNA is TGTGCCAGCAGCTGGACAGGGATCACTGAAGCTTTCTTT.

The CDR3: CSVEGLNTGELFF. The CDR3 DNA reads TGCAGCGTTGAGGGACTTAACACCGGGGAGCTGTTTTTT. The chain recombines TRBV29-1 with TRBJ2-2, with D perhaps matching TRBD2 (6 bases). Germline V gene sequence: CDR1 SQVTM, CDR2 ANQGSEA. The CDR3 length is 13 residues. The ends were cut back, 3 bases at V and 2 bases at J, with 7 bases in the middle.

V is TRBV7-6 and J is TRBJ2-3, with TRBD2 matching over 8 bases. The germline gives CDR1 SGHVS, CDR2 FNYEAQ. V lost 6 bases, J lost 1 base, and 6 bases stayed unmatched. This CDR3 has 15 amino acids. In DNA, the CDR3 is TGTGCCAGCAGTCCTCCCGGGGGGGGCACAGATACGCAGTATTTT. Protein: CASSPPGGGTDTQYF. The full variable domain, its missing parts supplied by reference TRBV7-6 and TRBJ2-3, is GAGVSQSPRYKVTKRGQDVALRCDPISGHVSLYWYRQALGQGPEFLTYFNYEAQQDKSGLPNDRFSAERPEGSISTLTIQRTEQRDSAMYRCASSPPGGGTDTQYFGPGTRLTVL.

The chain carries TRBV9 and TRBJ1-4; no firm D call. The CDR3 has 15 amino acids. Trimming took off 3 bases at V and 7 bases at J, with 16 bases between the two ends. Germline V gene sequence: CDR1 SGDLS, CDR2 YYNGEE. The CDR3 DNA reads TGTGCCAGCAGCGATGATGTGGGCCGCCCTGAAAAACTGTTTTTT. Translated, it gives CASSDDVGRPEKLFF.

The chain recombines TRBV7-9 with TRBJ2-7; TRBD2 is a possible D gene (6 bases). This CDR3 is 14 amino acids long. Per germline, CDR1 SEHNR and CDR2 FQNEAQ (reference sequence). V lost 0 bases and J 3 bases, leaving 9 bases between the germline ends. CDR3 nucleotides: TGTGCCAGCAGCTTAGCCGGGAGTGTCTACGAGCAGTACTTC. Translation: CASSLAGSVYEQYF. The whole variable domain, filled in from reference TRBV7-9 and TRBJ2-7, reads DTGVSQNPRHKITKRGQNVTFRCDPISEHNRLYWYRQTLGQGPEFLTYFQNEAQLEKSRLLSDRFSAERPKGSFSTLEIQRTEQGDSAMYLCASSLAGSVYEQYFGPGTRLTVT.